Listed below are T cell receptor beta chains from one sample, sequenced in a study of response to subunit inactivated influenza vaccine. MiXCR was run by TCRdb on the RT-PCR reads, yielding one entry per CDR3 protein. The table lists 650,000 to 800,000 distinct CDR3 sequences, about 15% of them singletons. Specimen: PBMCs from blood, collected approximately 15 days before vaccination. The receptors derive from a man aged 50 to 59 who received an inactivated influenza vaccine. Each CDR3 is given with its conserved first and last residue. A D gene is named only where the DNA matches it firmly. Only some rows state a clone size, as once, few, many or a class for expanded clones.

TRBD1	TRBV28	NA	TRBJ2-1	CASTAPGQGAGNEQFF	TGTGCCAGCACCGCACCCGGACAGGGGGCGGGGAATGAGCAGTTCTTC
TRBD2	TRBV5-1	few	TRBJ2-3	CASSRGGGLAYVTDTQYF	TGCGCCAGCAGCAGGGGAGGAGGACTAGCGTACGTGACAGATACGCAGTATTTT
NA	TRBV14	NA	TRBJ2-7	CASSQEIARTYEQYF	TGTGCCAGCAGCCAAGAAATCGCCCGGACCTACGAGCAGTACTTC
NA	TRBV5-1	NA	TRBJ1-1	CASSLDRVARNTEAFF	TGCGCCAGCAGCTTGGATCGGGTTGCCAGGAACACTGAAGCTTTCTTT
TRBD1	TRBV30	NA	TRBJ2-7	CAWSVHYIRDRGRPDEQYF	TGTGCCTGGAGTGTACATTACATCCGGGACAGGGGCCGCCCCGATGAGCAGTACTTC
NA	TRBV12-3/TRBV12-4	many	TRBJ2-7	CASSLAESSYEQYF	TGTGCCAGCAGTTTAGCGGAATCCTCCTACGAGCAGTACTTC
NA	TRBV10-3	NA	TRBJ1-6	CAISESRRDGSPLHF	TGTGCCATCAGTGAGTCGCGGCGGGATGGTTCACCCCTCCACTTT
TRBD2	TRBV7-9	NA	TRBJ2-5	CASSSALAEQETQYF	TGTGCCAGCAGCTCAGCACTAGCGGAGCAAGAGACCCAGTACTTC
TRBD1	TRBV2	NA	TRBJ1-1	CASRPRTGLGTEAFF	TGTGCCAGCAGGCCCCGGACAGGGTTGGGCACTGAAGCTTTCTTT
NA	TRBV6-5	NA	TRBJ2-3	CASRPTTDTQYF	TGTGCCAGCAGACCCACCACAGATACGCAGTATTTT
NA	TRBV5-1	few	TRBJ2-4	CASSLPRGEDRVKNIQYF	TGCGCCAGCAGCTTACCTAGGGGGGAAGACAGAGTCAAAAACATTCAGTACTTC
NA	TRBV12-3/TRBV12-4	few	TRBJ2-1	CASSLDSHSYNEQFF	TGTGCCAGCAGTCTGGACTCGCACTCCTACAATGAGCAGTTCTTC
NA	TRBV4-3	NA	TRBJ1-3	CASSQDPGFSGNTIYF	TGCGCCAGCAGCCAAGACCCAGGGTTCTCTGGAAACACCATATATTTT
NA	TRBV5-1	few	TRBJ2-1	CASSEASGLEQFF	TGCGCCAGCAGCGAGGCAAGCGGGCTAGAGCAGTTCTTC
TRBD2	TRBV10-3	NA	TRBJ2-1	CAIGLAVSSYNEQFF	TGTGCCATCGGGCTAGCGGTCAGCTCCTACAATGAGCAGTTCTTC
NA	TRBV30	many	TRBJ1-2	CAWRRGRDGYTF	TGTGCCTGGAGAAGGGGGAGAGATGGCTACACCTTC
NA	TRBV20-1	NA	TRBJ2-7	CSVEGPRWSEQYF	TGCAGTGTTGAGGGACCTCGGTGGTCCGAGCAGTACTTC
NA	TRBV20-1	few	TRBJ2-1	CSARSSGLYNEQFF	TGCAGTGCTAGATCCAGCGGCCTCTACAATGAGCAGTTCTTC
NA	TRBV29-1	NA	TRBJ2-7	CSVRLSGGGEQYF	TGCAGCGTTCGGCTCTCAGGGGGAGGGGAGCAGTACTTC
NA	TRBV6-1	few	TRBJ2-7	CASSTPGPLGEQYF	TGTGCCAGCAGCACTCCTGGTCCCTTGGGAGAGCAGTACTTC
TRBD2	TRBV20-1	NA	TRBJ2-3	CSARPGGRTDTQYF	TGCAGTGCTAGACCCGGCGGGAGAACAGATACGCAGTATTTT
NA	TRBV29-1	NA	TRBJ1-6	CSFRRTDNSPLHF	TGCAGCTTCAGGCGGACAGATAATTCACCCCTCCACTTT
NA	TRBV6-1	few	TRBJ2-1	CASSEALGLLRSQFF	TGTGCCAGCAGTGAAGCGTTAGGACTCCTAAGGTCGCAGTTCTTC
NA	TRBV12-3/TRBV12-4	many	TRBJ2-3	CASSFDPGPLDTQYF	TGTGCCAGCAGCTTTGACCCCGGCCCGTTAGATACGCAGTATTTT
NA	TRBV12-3/TRBV12-4	few	TRBJ1-5	CASSYSQSQPQHF	TGTGCCAGCAGTTACAGCCAGAGTCAGCCCCAGCATTTT
NA	TRBV12-3/TRBV12-4	many	TRBJ2-1	CASRDGETTPYNEQFF	TGTGCCAGCAGGGACGGGGAGACTACCCCCTACAATGAGCAGTTCTTC
NA	TRBV4-3	few	TRBJ2-7	CASSARSGGDEQYF	TGCGCCAGCAGCGCACGGTCGGGTGGGGACGAGCAGTACTTC
NA	TRBV2	few	TRBJ2-3	CASSADFFASTDTQYF	TGTGCCAGCAGTGCGGACTTCTTCGCTAGCACAGATACGCAGTATTTT
NA	TRBV5-1	NA	TRBJ2-2	CASSHDSGTSNTGELFF	TGCGCCAGCAGCCACGATTCGGGAACATCGAACACCGGGGAGCTGTTTTTT
NA	TRBV25-1	many	TRBJ2-5	CASGPDSKTQYF	TGTGCCAGCGGGCCCGACAGCAAGACCCAGTACTTC
NA	TRBV6-1	NA	TRBJ1-3	CASSEERAGNTIYF	TGTGCCAGCAGTGAAGAGAGGGCTGGAAACACCATATATTTT
NA	TRBV7-2	few	TRBJ2-3	CASSKRGITDTQYF	TGTGCCAGCAGCAAAAGGGGGATCACAGATACGCAGTATTTT
NA	TRBV20-1	NA	TRBJ1-6	CSARPGAFNSPLHF	TGCAGTGCCAGGCCGGGGGCCTTCAATTCACCCCTCCACTTT
NA	TRBV28	NA	TRBJ2-3	CASSNSRGSTDTQYF	TGTGCCAGCAGTAATTCTAGGGGAAGCACAGATACGCAGTATTTT
TRBD2	TRBV4-3	many	TRBJ2-3	CASSQEFSGADITDTQYF	TGCGCCAGCAGCCAAGAATTTAGCGGGGCGGACATCACAGATACGCAGTATTTT
TRBD1	TRBV12-3/TRBV12-4	NA	TRBJ1-6	CASRRTGKNSPLHF	TGTGCCAGCAGGAGGACAGGGAAAAATTCACCCCTCCACTTT
TRBD2	TRBV11-3	many	TRBJ2-2	CASGIAGVGELFF	TGTGCCAGCGGAATAGCGGGTGTCGGGGAGCTGTTTTTT
TRBD1	TRBV9	NA	TRBJ2-6	CASSLSNTGGPGANVLTF	TGTGCCAGCAGCCTATCTAACACAGGGGGCCCTGGGGCCAACGTCCTGACTTTC
NA	TRBV5-1	few	TRBJ2-7	CASSLEAAASSYEQYF	TGCGCCAGCAGCTTGGAGGCGGCCGCGAGCTCCTACGAGCAGTACTTC
NA	TRBV12-3/TRBV12-4	NA	TRBJ1-2	CASSRGQIANYGYTF	TGTGCCAGCAGCCGAGGACAGATAGCTAACTATGGCTACACCTTC
TRBD2	TRBV9	many	TRBJ2-1	CASSVDPSGGDEQFF	TGTGCCAGCAGCGTAGATCCTAGCGGGGGCGATGAGCAGTTCTTC
NA	TRBV5-1	NA	TRBJ1-2	CASSLEGNKYGYTF	TGCGCCAGCAGCTTGGAGGGGAATAAGTATGGCTACACCTTC
NA	TRBV6-5	once	TRBJ2-1	CASSYSIDINSYNEQFF	TGTGCCAGCAGTTACTCCATAGATATTAACTCCTACAATGAGCAGTTCTTC
NA	TRBV27	many	TRBJ2-3	CASGLNTDTQYF	TGTGCCAGCGGCCTGAACACAGATACGCAGTATTTT
NA	TRBV5-8	few	TRBJ1-1	CASSFPGGVNTEAFF	TGTGCCAGCAGCTTTCCGGGGGGCGTGAACACTGAAGCTTTCTTT
TRBD2	TRBV7-2	NA	TRBJ2-1	CASRAPGLASNEQFF	TGTGCCAGCAGGGCGCCGGGACTAGCATCCAATGAGCAGTTCTTC
TRBD2	TRBV5-5	NA	TRBJ2-1	CASSFSSGRAHNEQFF	TGTGCCAGCAGCTTCTCTAGCGGGAGGGCCCACAATGAGCAGTTCTTC
NA	TRBV7-8	few	TRBJ2-7	CASSLDALTYEQYF	TGTGCCAGCAGCTTAGACGCACTAACCTACGAGCAGTACTTC
TRBD1	TRBV4-1	NA	TRBJ1-4	CASSQPYRGLANEKLFF	TGCGCCAGCAGCCAACCCTACAGGGGGCTTGCTAATGAAAAACTGTTTTTT
NA	TRBV12-3/TRBV12-4	few	TRBJ1-5	CASSLGGLGNQPQHF	TGTGCCAGCAGTTTGGGGGGCTTAGGCAATCAGCCCCAGCATTTT
TRBD2	TRBV12-3/TRBV12-4	few	TRBJ2-1	CASSFGRGALGEQFF	TGTGCCAGCAGTTTCGGGCGGGGGGCCCTCGGCGAGCAGTTCTTC
TRBD1	TRBV9	NA	TRBJ2-1	CASSVDSGQGPHEQFF	TGTGCCAGCAGCGTAGACTCCGGACAGGGTCCCCATGAGCAGTTCTTC
NA	TRBV5-1	few	TRBJ1-1	CASGQISNTEAFF	TGCGCCTCCGGACAGATTTCGAACACTGAAGCTTTCTTT